A selection of T cell receptor beta chains follows, all from one sample in a study of shared clonotypes between healthy human individuals. Profiled with immunoSEQ multiplex PCR; TCRdb holds only in-frame clones, not every one. The sample includes about half a million clones, less than 80% of them seen just once. The sample consisted of PBMCs. The receptors shown here come from a woman between 40 and 50 years old in good health. Some clones in this sample may be carry-over from other donors' samples. Each CDR3 is given with its conserved first and last residue. The D gene is left open where the match is weak. Rows may omit the clone size; those that give it use once, few, many or a size class.

cdr3_nt,cdr3_aa,v_call,clone_size,j_call,d_call
TGTGCCAGCATGAGGGGAGGACGCACAGATACGCAGTATTTT,CASMRGGRTDTQYF,TRBV27,.,TRBJ2-3,.
TGTGCCAGCAAACTACTAGCGGGAGGGCCAGGGACCCAGTACTTC,CASKLLAGGPGTQYF,TRBV28,few,TRBJ2-5,TRBD2
TGTGCCAGCAGCCACCTAAAGGGCGGCAACTATGGCTACACCTTC,CASSHLKGGNYGYTF,TRBV5-4,.,TRBJ1-2,.
TGTGCCAGCAGTAAAAACAGGGGCTCCTATGGCTACACCTTC,CASSKNRGSYGYTF,TRBV28,.,TRBJ1-2,TRBD1
TGTGCCAGCACCCCCGAGGGGGGGACGCGGGAAAAACTGTTTTTT,CASTPEGGTREKLFF,TRBV7-9,.,TRBJ1-4,.
TGCGCCAGCAGCTTCGACGGACAGAACACTGAAGCTTTCTTT,CASSFDGQNTEAFF,TRBV5-1,.,TRBJ1-1,.
TGTGCCAGCTCGGACGGAGACTACTACGAGCAGTACTTC,CASSDGDYYEQYF,TRBV6-1,.,TRBJ2-7,.
TGTGCCAGCAGCTGGGTGAACGAGCAGTACTTC,CASSWVNEQYF,TRBV2,.,TRBJ2-7,.
TGTGCCAGCTCACCACCGGGACAGGTTAGGGGGATTAGCGGGAGTTACTACGAGCAGTACTTC,CASSPPGQVRGISGSYYEQYF,TRBV18,.,TRBJ2-7,.
TGTGCCAGCAGTTGGCTGGGAAGGCTCCAGTACTTC,CASSWLGRLQYF,TRBV28,.,TRBJ2-7,.
TGTGCCAGTAGGGTGCAGGGGGGAGGGAACAATGAGCAGTTCTTC,CASRVQGGGNNEQFF,TRBV19,.,TRBJ2-1,.
TGTGCCAGCACCTCACCGGGTCAGCCCCAGCATTTT,CASTSPGQPQHF,TRBV28,.,TRBJ1-5,.
TGTGCCATCAGTGGAGGATCATACACTGAAGCTTTCTTT,CAISGGSYTEAFF,TRBV10-3,.,TRBJ1-1,.
TGTGCCAGCAGCGTGACTAGCGATCAAGAGACCCAGTACTTC,CASSVTSDQETQYF,TRBV9,.,TRBJ2-5,TRBD2
TGTGCCTGGATCCAACTGGGCATCCTATACTTC,CAWIQLGILYF,TRBV30,.,TRBJ1-2,.
TGTGCCAGCAGCCAGACAGGACTAGCAGTCGAGCAGTTCTTC,CASSQTGLAVEQFF,TRBV4-2,.,TRBJ2-1,TRBD2
TGTGCCAGCGGCCGGGACAGGGTCATTCCTGAGCAGTTCTTC,CASGRDRVIPEQFF,TRBV7-2,.,TRBJ2-1,TRBD1
TGTGCCAGCAGCCGCTCGGAGCGGGTAGATACGCAGTATTTT,CASSRSERVDTQYF,TRBV13,.,TRBJ2-3,.
TGTGCCAGCAGCAGCTGGAGGAGGTACGAGCAGTACTTC,CASSSWRRYEQYF,TRBV14,.,TRBJ2-7,.
TGTGCCAGCAGCTTAGGGAGATCCAATGAGCAGTTCTTC,CASSLGRSNEQFF,TRBV7-2,.,TRBJ2-1,.
TGTGCCAGCAGCGTAGCGACAGGGGGCGCTGGGACTGAAGCTTTCTTT,CASSVATGGAGTEAFF,TRBV9,.,TRBJ1-1,TRBD1
TGTGCCAGCAGTTTAAGGGGGCCCTCCTACGAGCAGTACTTC,CASSLRGPSYEQYF,TRBV27,.,TRBJ2-7,TRBD1
TGTGCCACCAGCAGAGATCTAGCGGGAGGTGGTGAGCAGTTCTTC,CATSRDLAGGGEQFF,TRBV15,.,TRBJ2-1,TRBD2
TGTGCCACCCAGACAAGTACTAATGAAAAACTGTTTTTT,CATQTSTNEKLFF,TRBV2,many,TRBJ1-4,.
TGTGCCAGCAGCCAAGACGCCCGGGGCTATGGCTACACCTTC,CASSQDARGYGYTF,TRBV14,.,TRBJ1-2,.
TGTGCCATCAGTGAGTCCAGGGTGGAGGGGCAGTTCTTC,CAISESRVEGQFF,TRBV10-3,.,TRBJ2-1,.